Listed here are 7 T cell receptor beta chains from one sample, sequenced in a study of shared clonotypes between healthy human individuals. Measured with immunoSEQ multiplex PCR; TCRdb has only the in-frame clones, and not every one. The sample holds about 1.5 million clones, roughly 98% seen once. The sequenced material came from naive CD4+ T cells sorted from blood. Subset denoted: CD45RA+ positively selected. The receptor source for this set is a young man in good health.

Remarks on this clone: Other DNA sequences in the same sample also yield this CDR3. The chain employs TRBV7-3 and TRBJ2-1; TRBD2 aligns across 13 bases. J was trimmed by 10 bases and V by 5 bases; bases with no gene match: 2. Germline CDR1 and CDR2: SGHTA and FQGTGA. The CDR3 consists of 13 residues. In nucleotides, the CDR3 is TGTGCCAGCAGCACGGGACTAGCGGGAGAGCAGTTCTTC. The encoded protein is CASSTGLAGEQFF.

The chain carries TRBV7-8 and TRBJ2-1; D call uncertain. Germline V lookup: CDR1 SGHVS, CDR2 FQNEAQ. CDR3 size: 17 residues. Trimming cost V 1 base and J 8 bases, with 21 bases left between them. The CDR3 DNA is TGTGCCAGCAGCTTAGGGCGGATTGGGATGAAAAATGATGAGCAGTTCTTC. It yields the protein CASSLGRIGMKNDEQFF.

The V gene is TRBV15, the J gene TRBJ2-7; unclear D gene. The length of the CDR3 is 15 residues. Germline assignment: CDR1 LNHNV and CDR2 YYDKDF (reference sequence). Trimming stripped 0 bases from V and 1 base from J, with 10 bases between. The CDR3 DNA sequence: TGTGCCACCAGCAGAGATAACACCCCATCCTACGAGCAGTACTTC. Protein: CATSRDNTPSYEQYF.

The sample holds one count of this clone. The chain links TRBV27 to TRBJ1-1; 8 nucleotides agree with TRBD1. The CDR3 length is 14 residues. V trimming: 3 bases; J trimming: 5 bases; junction bases outside the gene matches: 5. Germline-derived CDR1 and CDR2 are MNHEY and SMNVEV (reference sequence). Here the CDR3 reads CASSFGQGWTEAFF. The CDR3 DNA reads TGTGCCAGCAGTTTTGGACAGGGCTGGACTGAAGCTTTCTTT.

The V call is TRBV6-5, the J call TRBJ1-1; 11 bases map to TRBD1. The length of the CDR3 is 15 residues. The V and J ends lost 1 base and 4 bases, in that order; junction bases with no gene match: 2. Germline lookup yields CDR1 MNHEY and CDR2 SVGAGI. CDR3 residues: CASSYWGTGGTEAFF. The CDR3 DNA reads as TGTGCCAGCAGTTACTGGGGGACAGGGGGCACTGAAGCTTTCTTT.

This chain connects TRBV5-1 to TRBJ2-7; 7 bases are shared with TRBD1. Germline CDR1 reads SGHRS; CDR2 reads YFSETQ. V was clipped by 1 base and J by 2 bases; unmatched bases: 9. This CDR3 contains 16 residues. DNA for the CDR3: TGCGCCAGCAGCTTGATTCGGCGACAGGGCCCCTACGAGCAGTACTTC. Translating gives CASSLIRRQGPYEQYF. The full variable domain, with the rest looked up from reference TRBV5-1 and TRBJ2-7, is KAGVTQTPRYLIKTRGQQVTLSCSPISGHRSVSWYQQTPGQGLQFLFEYFSETQRNKGNFPGRFSGRQFSNSRSEMNVSTLELGDSALYLCASSLIRRQGPYEQYFGPGTRLTVT.

The rearrangement joins TRBV5-1 to TRBJ1-4; D possibly corresponds to TRBD1 (6 bases). The CDR3 contains 17 residues. Trimming removed 0 bases from V and 2 bases from J, with 14 bases in between. The V gene's germline CDR1 is SGHRS and CDR2 YFSETQ. The CDR3 here is CASSLGWTVGTNEKLFF. The CDR3 nucleotides read TGCGCCAGCAGCTTGGGGTGGACAGTGGGGACTAATGAAAAACTGTTTTTT.